Following are 27 T cell receptor beta chains from one sample sequenced in a study of type 1 regulatory T cells. Their recognized antigens are unknown. One entry per CDR3 protein, called by TCRdb with MiXCR from the reads. In the table there are tens of thousands of distinct CDR3 sequences, roughly an eighth of which are singletons. Sequencing was carried out using cultured non-Tr1 T cells, either the whole culture or a sorted T cell fraction (not recorded which). The receptors were sampled from a human donor in good health.

This clonotype was observed a handful of times. This likely comes from a read error, as the CDR3 has no conserved phenylalanine or tryptophan at its end. J is TRBJ1-2 and V is TRBV5-1, with D possibly TRBD1 on 5 matching bases. The germline V gene encodes CDR1 SGHRS and CDR2 YFSETQ. The CDR3 length is 14 residues. V lost 5 bases to trimming and J lost 1 base, with 12 bases between them. The CDR3 DNA follows: TGCGCCAGCAGACGGATCGACAGTAACTATGGCTACACCCTC. Translated, it gives CASRRIDSNYGYTL.

There are many counts of this clonotype. V usage is TRBV12-3 or TRBV12-4 and J usage is TRBJ2-7, with a tentative D call TRBD2 (5 bases). This CDR3 comprises 15 residues. Between the trimmed V and J ends, which lost 1 base and 5 bases, there was a span of 15 bases. CDR3: CASSLGFGKAHEQYF. In DNA, the CDR3 is TGTGCCAGCAGTTTAGGGTTCGGGAAGGCGCACGAGCAGTACTTC.

There are a few counts of this clonotype. The J gene is TRBJ2-3, the V gene TRBV29-1; possible D gene TRBD2, 5 bases. CDR1 is SQVTM, CDR2 ANQGSEA, per germline. This CDR3 contains 12 residues. Trimming removed 5 bases from V and 2 bases from J, with 8 bases in between. The CDR3 region is CSVRRATDTQYF. CDR3 sequence (DNA): TGCAGCGTTCGGCGGGCCACAGATACGCAGTATTTT.

This clonotype was found many times. This chain joins TRBV12-3 or TRBV12-4 and TRBJ2-7, with 7 bases fitting TRBD1. Losses at the gene ends were 4 bases for V and 2 bases for J; bases not matched to a gene: 8. The CDR3 extends over 15 amino acids. The CDR3 reads CASSSHGTATYEQYF. CDR3 coding DNA: TGTGCCAGCAGTTCCCACGGGACAGCAACCTACGAGCAGTACTTC.

The CDR3 DNA is TGTGCCAGTATCGACTCCGGTGGGGCCAACGTCCTGACTTTC. Translated, it gives CASIDSGGANVLTF. This chain uses TRBV19 with TRBJ2-6; D not certain. Trimming removed 7 bases from V and 3 bases from J, with 10 bases in between. The CDR3 loop spans 14 amino acids. The V gene's germline CDR1 is LNHDA and CDR2 SQIVND (reference sequence).

Many counts were recorded for this clonotype. The rearrangement links TRBV3-2 to TRBJ2-5; the table's D call, TRBD2, has no DNA check behind it. TRBV3-2 is flagged as a pseudogene. The CDR3 totals 16 residues. The CDR3 region is CASSQDQRPAGETQYF. For the CDR3, the DNA is TGTGCCAGCAGCCAAGATCAGCGACCCGCGGGGGAGACCCAGTACTTC.

The genes are TRBV30 and TRBJ2-3; the D is unclear. V was clipped by 2 bases and J by 2 bases, with 14 bases between them. This CDR3 has 15 residues. Per the germline V gene, CDR1 is GTSNPN and CDR2 is SVGIG (reference sequence). The CDR3 DNA is TGTGCCTGGAGTCGCAAAGGACCTAACACAGATACGCAGTATTTT. It yields the protein CAWSRKGPNTDTQYF.

At least ten counts were recorded for this clonotype. The CDR3 region has the DNA TGTGCCAGCAGTGTGGGACTAGCACACGACGAGCAGTACTTC. It specifies CASSVGLAHDEQYF. This sequence joins TRBV6-5 and TRBJ2-7; 9 bases map to TRBD2. The germline CDR1 and CDR2 sequences are MNHEY and SVGAGI. CDR3 length equals 14 residues. V was pared by 5 bases and J by 5 bases, with 7 bases of the junction left unmatched.

This sequence joins TRBV29-1 and TRBJ1-5; 8 bases agree with TRBD1. This CDR3 is built from 13 residues. Germline assignment: CDR1 SQVTM and CDR2 ANQGSEA. With V trimmed by 4 bases and J by 7 bases, 6 bases remained unmatched. The CDR3 reads CSVGQTGEQPQHF. CDR3 in DNA: TGCAGCGTTGGACAGACAGGGGAACAGCCCCAGCATTTT.

The chain employs TRBV7-6 and TRBJ2-7; TRBD1 matches at 8 bases. Trimming at V came to 5 bases and at J to 9 bases, leaving 9 bases not matched to a gene. CDR3 size: 13 residues. CDR1 and CDR2 (germline): SGHVS, FNYEAQ. CDR3 sequence: CASSPDRVRGQYF. The CDR3, as DNA: TGTGCCAGCAGCCCGGACAGGGTCAGAGGGCAGTACTTC.

Note on this clonotype: One end of the junction does not line up with germline, which may come from a read error. This sequence joins TRBV7-8 and TRBJ2-7; TRBD1 is a possible D gene (6 bases). The CDR3 totals 16 residues. The germline V gene has CDR1 SGHVS and CDR2 FQNEAQ. CDR3 nucleotide sequence: TGTGCCGGCAGCTTAGTAGGCAGGGGAAGTCCCTACGAGCAGTACTTC. As protein: CAGSLVGRGSPYEQYF.

This clonotype was counted at least ten times. The chain uses TRBV5-1 and TRBJ2-7, with 8 bases fitting TRBD1. Trimming cost V 0 bases and J 5 bases; bases outside gene matches: 7. Per the germline V gene, CDR1 is SGHRS and CDR2 is YFSETQ. The CDR3 totals 15 residues. CDR3 DNA sequence: TGCGCCAGCAGCTTGGTCCCAGGGGGCGTGGACGAGCAGTACTTC. Translated, it gives CASSLVPGGVDEQYF.

In this sample, this clonotype turned up many times. The genes are TRBV20-1 and TRBJ2-1; D not certain. CDR1 and CDR2 (germline): DFQATT, SNEGSKA (reference sequence). V dropped 3 bases and J dropped 5 bases, with 5 bases sitting between them. The CDR3 is 11 amino acids. CDR3 in amino acids: CSASGHNEQFF. For the CDR3, the DNA is TGCAGTGCTAGCGGCCACAATGAGCAGTTCTTC.

Ten or more counts support this clonotype. The chain uses TRBV20-1 and TRBJ1-1; TRBD1 aligns across 8 bases. V dropped 0 bases and J dropped 6; count of bases not matched to a gene: 6. The germline V gene has CDR1 DFQATT and CDR2 SNEGSKA (reference sequence). The CDR3 loop spans 14 amino acids. The CDR3 is CSARDWAGGPEAFF. CDR3 coding DNA: TGCAGTGCTAGAGATTGGGCAGGGGGCCCTGAAGCTTTCTTT.

This clonotype has only a few counts. The chain joins TRBV9 to TRBJ2-2; 8 nucleotides line up with TRBD2. CDR1 is SGDLS and CDR2 is YYNGEE in the germline V gene. J gave up 1 base and V 0 bases, and 2 bases lay outside the gene matches. CDR3 length: 16 amino acids. The CDR3 reads CASSVATSGNTGELFF. In nucleotides, the CDR3 is TGTGCCAGCAGCGTAGCTACTAGCGGGAACACCGGGGAGCTGTTTTTT.

This rearrangement joins TRBV4-3 to TRBJ2-7, with D maybe TRBD2 (6 bases). CDR1 is LGHNA and CDR2 is YSLEER in the germline V gene. The CDR3 is 16 residues long. The V and J ends lost 7 bases and 2 bases respectively, with 21 bases between them. The CDR3 region has the DNA TGCGCCAGCAACCGACGACCCGGGACTTACGCCTACGAGCAGTACTTC. Amino acid sequence: CASNRRPGTYAYEQYF.

This clonotype was seen many times. The chain is built from TRBV5-1 and TRBJ2-7; 8 bases line up with TRBD1. The CDR3 runs 14 residues. CDR1 is SGHRS and CDR2 is YFSETQ in the germline V gene. V was clipped by 6 bases and J by 4 bases; unmatched bases: 9. The CDR3 is CASMFGTGDYEQYF. The CDR3 region has the DNA TGCGCCAGCATGTTCGGGACAGGAGATTACGAGCAGTACTTC. The whole variable domain, filled in from reference TRBV5-1 and TRBJ2-7, reads KAGVTQTPRYLIKTRGQQVTLSCSPISGHRSVSWYQQTPGQGLQFLFEYFSETQRNKGNFPGRFSGRQFSNSRSEMNVSTLELGDSALYLCASMFGTGDYEQYFGPGTRLTVT.

The chain carries TRBV5-1 and TRBJ1-1, with D perhaps TRBD1 (5 bases). CDR3 length equals 14 residues. Per the germline V gene, CDR1 is SGHRS and CDR2 is YFSETQ. Trimming stripped 1 base from V and 3 bases from J, with 10 bases between. CDR3 DNA: TGCGCCAGCAGCTTGAACGGGGGGTACACTGAAGCTTTCTTT. This sequence encodes CASSLNGGYTEAFF.

At least ten counts were recorded for this clonotype. The chain recombines TRBV27 with TRBJ1-3; TRBD1 might be the D (6 bases). Germline CDR1 MNHEY, CDR2 SMNVEV (reference sequence). The CDR3 loop spans 14 amino acids. V was shortened by 6 bases and J by 6 bases, with 15 bases between the two germline ends. The CDR3 bases are TGTGCCAGCAGCCCGGCAGGGGAGGTAAACACCATATATTTT. Translated, it gives CASSPAGEVNTIYF.

This clonotype has a count of ten or more. The CDR3 region has the DNA TGTGCCATCAGTGGGGGGGGGGACAGGGCCGACGAGCAGTACTTC. Translation gives CAISGGGDRADEQYF. This chain connects TRBV10-3 to TRBJ2-7; 9 nucleotides align to TRBD1. The CDR3 totals 15 residues. The trim removed 4 bases at V and 5 bases at J, leaving 9 bases unmatched. Germline V gives CDR1 ENHRY, CDR2 SYGVKD.

The chain carries TRBV7-2 and TRBJ1-5; D remains unclear. The germline V and J ends were trimmed by 6 bases and 14 bases, with 23 bases remaining between them. The V gene's germline CDR1 is SGHTA and CDR2 FQGNSA. The CDR3 covers 14 residues. The DNA of the CDR3 is TGTGCCAGCAGAATACTAGCGGGAGCCGGCTACGAGCATTTT. It yields the protein CASRILAGAGYEHF. Full variable domain (rest looked up from reference TRBV7-2 and TRBJ1-5): GAGVSQSPSNKVTEKGKDVELRCDPISGHTALYWYRQSLGQGLEFLIYFQGNSAPDKSGLPSDRFSAERTGGSVSTLTIQRTQQEDSAVYLCASRILAGAGYEHFGDGTRLSIL.

This clonotype was seen a few times. The chain couples TRBV19 to TRBJ2-5; D is unresolved. Trimming stripped 4 bases from V and 2 bases from J, with 5 bases between. The CDR3 is 12 residues long. Germline V gene lookup returns CDR1 LNHDA and CDR2 SQIVND (reference sequence). The CDR3 loop reads CASSKDQETQYF. The CDR3 nucleotides read TGTGCCAGTAGTAAAGATCAAGAGACCCAGTACTTC. Full variable domain (remainder filled in from reference TRBV19 and TRBJ2-5): DGGITQSPKYLFRKEGQNVTLSCEQNLNHDAMYWYRQDPGQGLRLIYYSQIVNDFQKGDIAEGYSVSREKKESFPLTVTSAQKNPTAFYLCASSKDQETQYFGPGTRLLVL.

This clonotype was recorded a few times. V gene TRBV12-3 or TRBV12-4 combines with J gene TRBJ1-1, with D perhaps matching TRBD1 (6 bases). Trimming left V 6 bases short and J 5 bases short, with 13 bases between. This CDR3 is 13 amino acids long. The CDR3 nucleotides read TGTGCCAGCAGCTATAAACAGGGAACTGAAGCTTTCTTT. It is translated as CASSYKQGTEAFF.

The rearrangement joins TRBV3-1 to TRBJ1-1; no clear D. V was trimmed by 4 bases and J by 4 bases, leaving 13 bases between them. The length of the CDR3 is 14 residues. The V gene's germline CDR1 is LGHDT and CDR2 YNNKEL (reference sequence). CDR3 nucleotides: TGTGCCAGCAGCCTCTTGGAAGGGAGCACTGAAGCTTTCTTT. This translates into CASSLLEGSTEAFF.

This clonotype has at least ten counts. The rearrangement uses TRBV5-1 and TRBJ2-5; D is uncertain. Trimming shortened V by 3 bases and J by 2 bases, and 11 bases separated the two germline ends. The CDR3 sequence is 14 residues long. Looked up from germline, CDR1 is SGHRS and CDR2 is YFSETQ. The CDR3 DNA reads TGCGCCAGCAGCTACTCCCTCCGGCAAGAGACCCAGTACTTC. Its translation: CASSYSLRQETQYF.

This clonotype was found a few times. This sequence joins TRBV19 and TRBJ2-5; D is unresolved. CDR1 LNHDA and CDR2 SQIVND come from the germline V gene (reference sequence). The CDR3 has 13 residues. Between the trimmed V and J ends, which lost 3 bases and 0 bases, there was a span of 5 bases. DNA for the CDR3: TGTGCCAGTAGTATCCAGTACCAAGAGACCCAGTACTTC. This sequence encodes CASSIQYQETQYF.

The table lists this clonotype with a few counts. CDR3 DNA: TGCAGTGCTAGAGGGACTTTCTACGAGCAGTACTTC. This encodes CSARGTFYEQYF. V usage is TRBV20-1 and J usage is TRBJ2-7; D perhaps matches TRBD2 (5 bases). V gave up 1 base and J gave up 3 bases, with 7 bases separating them. The CDR3 sequence is 12 residues long. Germline V gene lookup returns CDR1 DFQATT and CDR2 SNEGSKA (reference sequence).